This TCR beta chain was identified in a study of blood T cell repertoires in COVID-19 (dated by TCRdb to the early 2020s). Study-wide context: The collaborator samples originated in the United States, Italy and Spain and spanned the acute and convalescent phases of COVID-19. The repertoires were released in a freely available public database meant as a resource for research on the immune response to SARS-CoV-2. The samples were drawn from the first 160 participants of the ongoing ImmuneRACE study and from 1,200 or so subjects provided by 6 global collaborators. The sample metadata nearly always contained a de-identified subject ID, COVID-19 status, age in years and sex. Where HLA class I and class II types were available, the types were taken from metadata supplied by the sample provider, not from assay-based typing. Subjects who had been exposed to COVID-19, were actively infected with it, or had recovered from it provided the deeply sampled blood TCRbeta repertoires that made up the dataset. The prospective study material was composed of cDNA or gDNA derived from T cells, B-cell-depleted T cells, or PBMCs. Here is what the overall study found, with its caveats: The amount of clinical and demographic metadata varied by source and participant and was provided uncurated.

Samples from volunteer blood donors who had recovered from COVID-19 were contributed by a second Seattle source. Whole blood was collected in K2EDTA tubes by collaborating institutions according to the institutions' own protocols. For TCRbeta analysis, collaborators shipped samples in one of three forms: frozen whole blood, isolated PBMCs, or DNA extracted from either of those sample types. There are 13 amino acids in the CDR3, from cysteine to phenylalanine inclusive. Of all the DNA, just the CDR3 is kept, 39 bases in frame from base 1. CDR1 and CDR2 were assigned from the germline V gene as SGHAT and FQNNGV. The trim is 7 bases for V and 4 bases for J, with a gap of 12 bases between the germline ends. TCRbeta CDR3 regions were amplified from genomic DNA using the immunoSEQ Assay, a bias-controlled multiplex PCR. The original methods were these. Nucleated cell counts per sample were estimated from amplification of reference gene primers within the assay. To quantify the absolute abundance of each unique TCRbeta CDR3 rearrangement, sequence reads were collapsed and filtered. For each sample, productive Simpson clonality was calculated as the square root of Simpson's diversity index over productive rearrangements. TCRdb retrieved this table from immuneACCESS and kept in-frame rearrangements only. Not all clones are present; in checked studies, unresolved V genes account for under half, and no reason is known for the remainder. V and J calls and clone size come straight from that table; D and trimming were deduced from the DNA. For this sample there are over 250,000 clones; around nine tenths appear just once. The ten top clones hold around 10% of the sample.

As concerns this clone: Its recognized antigen is unknown. Base qualities are not at hand, and no much larger clone is one base apart.

The sample comprised peripheral blood. The sequence was collected from a middle-aged man who had recovered from COVID-19. The receptor chain draws on TRBV11-2 and TRBJ2-3, and possibly TRBD1, on 5 matching bases. The DNA sequence follows: TGTGCCAGCAAGGCAGGGTACTCAGATACGCAGTATTTT. Translated, it gives CASKAGYSDTQYF.